The subject of this entry is one T cell receptor (beta chain). Its antigen is unidentified. The table came from immunoSEQ multiplex PCR; TCRdb's copy has only in-frame clones and leaves some out. The table records about 150,000 clones, more than 85% of them present only once. The CDR3 length is 13 residues. With 4 bases removed from V and 1 base from J, the gap between germline ends came to 8 bases. From germline, CDR1 is ENHRY and CDR2 SYGVKD. This specimen belongs to a study of T cell responses to AZD1222 COVID-19 vaccine. Overall study findings and caveats: Reports say nearly half of spike-specific TCRs go after unmutated variant regions.

Sequencing used peripheral blood, obtained on day 0 of AZD1222 vaccination. The chain links TRBV10-3 to TRBJ2-7, with unresolved D. This TCR derives from an adult in good health. The CDR3 nucleotides are TGTGCCATCAGTGCCCCGGGTTCCTACGAGCAGTACTTC. This codes for CAISAPGSYEQYF.